This T cell receptor beta chain was captured by sequencing in a study of blood T cell repertoires in COVID-19. Germline assignment: CDR1 SGHTA and CDR2 FQGNSA. CDR3 length: 13 residues. Between the trimmed V and J ends, which lost 3 bases and 2 bases, there was a span of 7 bases. Authors' processing steps: Reference gene primer amplification gave nucleated cell count estimates. The method was immunoSEQ multiplex PCR; TCRdb's version includes in-frame clones alone and lacks a portion of them. The V and J calls and clone size are taken from that table; D and trimming were inferred from the DNA. The sample has about 48,000 clones; about 85% are singletons.

The source is a woman aged 55-69 years with acute or convalescent COVID-19. The chain combines TRBV7-2 with TRBJ2-5; D might be TRBD2 (6 bases). The sequenced material came from peripheral blood. The CDR3 loop is CASSFSGQETQYF. In DNA, the CDR3 is TGTGCCAGCAGCTTTAGCGGTCAAGAGACCCAGTACTTC.